This TCR beta chain was captured in a study of T-cell reconstitution after alpha-beta-depleted transplantation in children. During its preparation, the TCRbeta library received unique molecular identifiers. TCRdb reanalysed the PCR reads using MiXCR and keeps one entry per CDR3 protein. The sample records thousands of distinct CDR3 sequences, roughly 13% being singletons. This clonotype was observed many times. The sample in question was PBMCs, mostly from graft donor cells, obtained 60 days after TCRalphabeta/CD19-depleted stem cell transplant. The sequence derives from a patient aged 2 to 10 who had a stem cell transplant for inherited bone marrow failure, so the T cells may come from the graft donor.

The CDR3: CASSLNRDARETQYF. The DNA of the CDR3 is TGTGCCAGCAGCTTGAACAGGGACGCCCGCGAGACCCAGTACTTC. The gene calls are TRBV5-4 and TRBJ2-5; a possible D gene is TRBD1 (6 bases). V lost 1 base and J 5 bases, leaving 15 bases between the germline ends. The germline V gene has CDR1 SGHNT and CDR2 YYREEE (reference sequence). The CDR3 is made up of 15 amino acids.